These 15 T cell receptor beta chains were all obtained from the same sample, sequenced in a study of blood T cell repertoires in COVID-19. Method: immunoSEQ multiplex PCR; TCRdb's copy keeps in-frame clones and lacks some. Of about 140,000 clones listed, 84% were seen once; the top ten hold 8.9%. Input material: peripheral blood. The receptors stem from a man aged 30-40 years with COVID-19, enrolled during active disease.

This chain connects TRBV6-6 to TRBJ2-1, with D perhaps matching TRBD1 (6 bases). Germline values: CDR1 MNHNY, CDR2 SVGAGI (reference sequence). V was shortened by 3 bases and J by 10 bases, with 10 bases between the two germline ends. This CDR3 comprises 12 residues. CDR3 DNA: TGTGCCAGCAGTTATGACAGGAGGGAGCAGTTCTTC. Translated: CASSYDRREQFF.

V usage is TRBV6-2 or TRBV6-3 and J usage is TRBJ1-1; 7 bases match TRBD1. Looked up from germline, CDR1 is MNHEY and CDR2 is SVGEGT. This CDR3 contains 13 residues. After removal of 5 bases from V and 8 bases from J, the junction contained 8 bases not matched to a gene. CDR3 residues: CASSPNRGQEAFF. For the CDR3, the DNA is TGTGCCAGCAGTCCAAACCGGGGACAGGAAGCTTTCTTT.

The chain is built from TRBV11-2 and TRBJ2-5, with D maybe TRBD1 (6 bases). The CDR3 has 14 residues. The germline CDR1 and CDR2 sequences are SGHAT and FQNNGV. V lost 5 bases and J 2 bases, leaving 12 bases between the germline ends. The CDR3 loop reads CASSPGHSQETQYF. The CDR3 DNA follows: TGTGCCAGCAGCCCGGGACACTCTCAAGAGACCCAGTACTTC.

CDR3 sequence: CASSQEGDAAYEQYF. The CDR3 DNA reads TGTGCCAGCAGCCAAGAAGGCGATGCGGCCTACGAGCAGTACTTC. The J gene is TRBJ2-7, the V gene TRBV4-2; D gene ambiguous. The V gene lost 0 bases and the J gene lost 2 bases, with 11 bases spanning the gap. The CDR3 contains 15 residues. Germline-derived CDR1 and CDR2 are LGHNA and YNFKEQ.

V usage is TRBV7-2 and J usage is TRBJ2-1; TRBD2 aligns across 10 bases. In germline, CDR1 is SGHTA, CDR2 FQGNSA. Trimming removed 1 base from V and 9 bases from J; junction bases left unmatched: 3. This CDR3 is built from 14 residues. The CDR3 region has the DNA TGTGCCAGCAGCTTAGGACTAGCGGGCGGTGAGCAGTTCTTC. The encoded protein is CASSLGLAGGEQFF.

The rearrangement uses TRBV6-5 and TRBJ1-1, with TRBD1 identical over 7 bases. V shed 9 bases and J 7 bases; nucleotides not matched to a gene: 11. From germline, CDR1 is MNHEY and CDR2 SVGAGI. The CDR3 is 13 amino acids. The chain's CDR3 is CASSPRGSYEAFF. For the CDR3, the DNA is TGTGCCAGTTCACCCAGGGGGAGTTATGAAGCTTTCTTT.

The chain's CDR3 is CASSSTWEGSEAFF. CDR3 sequence (DNA): TGTGCCAGCAGCTCTACTTGGGAGGGATCAGAAGCTTTCTTT. The chain couples TRBV7-9 to TRBJ1-1; D uncertain. V gave up 4 bases and J gave up 8 bases, with 17 bases separating them. CDR1 SEHNR and CDR2 FQNEAQ come from the germline V gene (reference sequence). The CDR3 has 14 amino acids. The full variable domain, in which reference TRBV7-9 and TRBJ1-1 provide the parts outside the CDR3, is DTGVSQNPRHKITKRGQNVTFRCDPISEHNRLYWYRQTLGQGPEFLTYFQNEAQLEKSRLLSDRFSAERPKGSFSTLEIQRTEQGDSAMYLCASSSTWEGSEAFFGQGTRLTVV.

CDR3 sequence reads: CASRAIAGNTIYF. The CDR3 bases are TGTGCCAGCAGGGCAATCGCTGGAAACACCATATATTTT. The chain carries TRBV6-5 and TRBJ1-3, with D hard to call. The length of the CDR3 is 13 residues. Germline V gene data show CDR1 as MNHEY and CDR2 as SVGAGI. V dropped 6 bases and J dropped 2 bases, with 8 bases sitting between them.

This sequence joins TRBV19 and TRBJ1-6; a weak D match, TRBD1 (5 bases). The germline V gene encodes CDR1 LNHDA and CDR2 SQIVND (reference sequence). The CDR3 is 13 residues long. V gave up 0 bases and J gave up 12 bases, with 9 bases separating them. The CDR3 spells CASSIEGTKPLHF. CDR3 DNA: TGTGCCAGTAGTATAGAAGGGACTAAACCCCTCCACTTT.

Only one count was recorded for this clone. CDR3 nucleotides: TGCGCCAGCAGCCATACGACGTGGGAGGGAGGTGGTAATGAGCAGTTCTTC. Amino acids: CASSHTTWEGGGNEQFF. This chain joins TRBV4-1 and TRBJ2-1, with 7 bases matching TRBD2. V was pared by 3 bases and J by 7 bases, with 15 bases of the junction left unmatched. Germline lookup yields CDR1 MGHRA and CDR2 YSYEKL. CDR3 size: 17 residues.

This chain connects TRBV29-1 to TRBJ2-5; no definite D call. Deletions cut 1 base from V and 3 bases from J, with 9 bases between. The CDR3 length is 13 residues. CDR1 is SQVTM and CDR2 is ANQGSEA in the germline V gene. CDR3 DNA: TGCAGCGTTGAAGGGCGCGGAGAAGAGACCCAGTACTTC. Translated, it gives CSVEGRGEETQYF.

This clone was seen a few times. V usage is TRBV4-1 and J usage is TRBJ1-2; D call uncertain. V lost 3 bases, J lost 2 bases, and 13 bases lay in between. CDR3 length equals 15 residues. Germline CDR1 reads MGHRA; CDR2 reads YSYEKL. CDR3 in amino acids: CASSHPTRANYGYTF. The CDR3 region has the DNA TGCGCCAGCAGCCACCCCACCAGAGCGAACTATGGCTACACCTTC.

The chain combines TRBV30 with TRBJ2-3, with D perhaps TRBD2 (7 bases). This CDR3 comprises 15 residues. With 8 bases removed from V and 3 bases from J, the gap between germline ends came to 21 bases. The germline CDR1 and CDR2 sequences are GTSNPN and SVGIG (reference sequence). CDR3 in DNA: TGTGCCGGGCGGGGGAAGGGGGTCGGGACAGATACGCAGTATTTT. Translation gives CAGRGKGVGTDTQYF. Full variable domain (rest looked up from reference TRBV30 and TRBJ2-3): SQTIHQWPATLVQPVGSPLSLECTVEGTSNPNLYWYRQAAGRGLQLLFYSVGIGQISSEVPQNLSASRPQDRQFILSSKKLLLSDSGFYLCAGRGKGVGTDTQYFGPGTRLTVL.

The chain is built from TRBV7-3 and TRBJ2-5; a weak D match, TRBD1 (7 bases). Trimming took 5 bases from V and 5 from J, leaving 15 bases between them. The CDR3 loop spans 14 amino acids. Germline-derived CDR1 and CDR2 are SGHTA and FQGTGA. The CDR3 region is CASSRSGGGETQYF. Here the CDR3 DNA reads TGTGCCAGCAGCCGGAGCGGAGGGGGCGAGACCCAGTACTTC.

The chain uses TRBV7-6 and TRBJ2-5, with 8 positions matching TRBD2. The J segment lost 1 base and the V segment lost 3 bases, leaving 4 bases of the junction unmatched. Germline V gene sequence: CDR1 SGHVS, CDR2 FNYEAQ. This CDR3 contains 15 residues. CDR3 bases: TGTGCCAGCAGCTTTAGCGGGATGAGCCAAGAGACCCAGTACTTC. It codes for CASSFSGMSQETQYF.